The 19 T cell receptor beta chains listed next were all sequenced from one sample in a study of vaccination and CD4 T cells after COVID-19. Once obtained from cultured CD4+ T cells, the DNA was sequenced using the Oncomine TCR Beta short-read assay. TCRdb re-called the PCR reads through MiXCR, storing one row per CDR3 protein. The sample has under 25,000 distinct CDR3 sequences, 67% seen once. No antigen has been identified for these receptors. The treatment denotes: approximately 11-day PBMC culture with coronavirus spike peptide pools or control peptides (ViraFEST assay). The sequencing sample was made of CD4+ T cells from blood, cultured in vitro. The receptors here all came from a human donor who had recovered from COVID-19.

The CDR3 region has the DNA TGCGCCAGCAGCTTGGTGACCAACTACGAGCAGTACTTC. Its translation: CASSLVTNYEQYF. The chain is built from TRBV5-1 and TRBJ2-7; D remains unclear. Per germline, CDR1 SGHRS and CDR2 YFSETQ. The CDR3 sequence is 13 residues long. The V gene lost 0 bases and the J gene lost 3 bases, with 7 bases spanning the gap.

The rearrangement uses TRBV7-2 and TRBJ1-4, with D uncertain. The CDR3 sequence is 15 residues long. V was cut by 5 bases and J by 10 bases, with 20 bases left in between. Per germline, CDR1 SGHTA and CDR2 FQGNSA. The DNA for the CDR3 is TGTGCCAGCAGCCCCAGCTCCCAAATGAGGGCAAAACTGTTTTTT. Translating it yields CASSPSSQMRAKLFF.

The chain is built from TRBV28 and TRBJ1-5, with 7 bases that match TRBD1. This CDR3 contains 17 residues. With V trimmed by 6 bases and J by 2 bases, 13 bases remained unmatched. CDR1 and CDR2 from the germline V gene are MDHEN and SYDVKM. Here the CDR3 reads CASSSLEGALRNQPQHF. CDR3 DNA: TGTGCCAGCAGCTCGCTAGAGGGGGCTCTCCGCAATCAGCCCCAGCATTTT. The full variable domain, completed using reference TRBV28 and TRBJ1-5, is DVKVTQSSRYLVKRTGEKVFLECVQDMDHENMFWYRQDPGLGLRLIYFSYDVKMKEKGDIPEGYSVSREKKERFSLILESASTNQTSMYLCASSSLEGALRNQPQHFGDGTRLSIL.

The chain carries TRBV19 and TRBJ2-3; D remains unclear. The CDR3 is 13 residues long. Germline CDR1 is LNHDA and CDR2 is SQIVND (reference sequence). The ends were cut back, 2 bases at V and 2 bases at J, with 5 bases in the middle. The CDR3 bases are TGTGCCAGTAGTATAACCTTCACAGATACGCAGTATTTT. It specifies CASSITFTDTQYF.

This chain connects TRBV29-1 to TRBJ2-3; D gene unclear. The CDR3 consists of 13 residues. Trimming stripped 6 bases from V and 0 bases from J, with 10 bases between. From germline, CDR1 is SQVTM and CDR2 ANQGSEA. The CDR3 is CSVTADSTDTQYF. The CDR3 coding sequence is TGCAGCGTGACGGCGGACAGCACAGATACGCAGTATTTT.

The chain joins TRBV10-1 to TRBJ2-3, with TRBD2 matching 10 bases. V shed 6 bases and J 2 bases; nucleotides not matched to a gene: 5. The CDR3 extends over 15 amino acids. Germline CDR1 reads WNHNN; CDR2 reads SYGVQD (reference sequence). In DNA, the CDR3 is TGCGCCAGCAGCGAAGGACTAGCGGACACAGATACGCAGTATTTT. Protein: CASSEGLADTDTQYF.

This clonotype was counted only a few times. This chain joins TRBV20-1 and TRBJ1-5, with 9 bases that match TRBD1. In germline, CDR1 is DFQATT, CDR2 SNEGSKA (reference sequence). The trim removed 6 bases at V and 3 bases at J, leaving 6 bases unmatched. This CDR3 region has 14 residues. The CDR3 here is CSAQTGGDNQPQHF. The CDR3 DNA follows: TGCAGTGCGCAGACAGGGGGTGACAATCAGCCCCAGCATTTT.

The count of this clonotype is one. A read error may account for a junction end that differs from germline. This sequence joins TRBV28 and TRBJ2-2; the match to TRBD1 covers 10 bases. The germline CDR1 and CDR2 sequences are MDHEN and SYDVKM. The CDR3 sequence is 16 residues long. The CDR3 nucleotides are TGTGCCGGCAGTATCTCAGGGACAGGGGACACCGGGGAGCTGTTTTTT. It is translated as CAGSISGTGDTGELFF.

This chain links TRBV7-9 with TRBJ1-2, with a weak D call TRBD1 (6 bases). Trimming shortened V by 2 bases and J by 6 bases, and 13 bases separated the two germline ends. The CDR3 length is 14 residues. Per the germline V gene, CDR1 is SEHNR and CDR2 is FQNEAQ (reference sequence). The CDR3 protein is CASSLTGLINGYTF. CDR3 sequence (DNA): TGTGCCAGCAGCTTAACAGGGCTAATCAATGGCTACACCTTC.

This chain uses TRBV6-1 with TRBJ1-2, with a tentative D call TRBD1 (5 bases). The CDR3 loop spans 15 amino acids. Looked up from germline, CDR1 is MNHNS and CDR2 is SASEGT. The V gene lost 6 bases and the J gene lost 4 bases, with 18 bases spanning the gap. The CDR3 region has the DNA TGTGCCAGCAGCCCCACCGCGACAGCGTCCTATGGCTACACCTTC. Amino acids: CASSPTATASYGYTF.

The chain employs TRBV28 and TRBJ1-1; 7 bases match TRBD1. In germline, CDR1 is MDHEN, CDR2 SYDVKM. Trimming removed 3 bases from V and 1 base from J; junction bases left unmatched: 20. CDR3 length: 20 residues. The CDR3 DNA sequence: TGTGCCAGCAGTTTCCTCCTTCAGGTGGCTTGGGCAGGGGGGAACACTGAAGCTTTCTTT. Protein sequence: CASSFLLQVAWAGGNTEAFF.

The chain is built from TRBV6-2 or TRBV6-3 and TRBJ2-1; the D call may be TRBD1 or TRBD2 (6 bases each). V shed 3 bases and J shed 5 bases, with 11 bases lying between them. Germline V CDR1 and CDR2: MNHEY, SVGEGT. CDR3 size: 14 residues. In DNA, the CDR3 is TGTGCCAGCAGTTATTGGAGGGGGGACAATGAGCAGTTCTTC. Translated: CASSYWRGDNEQFF.

In nucleotides, the CDR3 is TGTGCCAGCAGCGAGGACCGAAACACCGGGGAGCTGTTTTTT. Translating it yields CASSEDRNTGELFF. The chain joins TRBV7-2 to TRBJ2-2; D uncertain. The germline gives CDR1 SGHTA, CDR2 FQGNSA. Trimming stripped 5 bases from V and 2 bases from J, with 9 bases between. The CDR3 is 14 residues long.

This clonotype came up once. V and J are TRBV6-2 or TRBV6-3 and TRBJ1-1; D is perhaps TRBD1 (5 bases). From germline, CDR1 is MNHEY and CDR2 SVGEGT. The CDR3 sequence is 14 residues long. The germline V and J ends were trimmed by 1 base and 0 bases, with 6 bases remaining between them. The DNA of the CDR3 is TGTGCCAGCAGTTACTGGGGGGTGAACACTGAAGCTTTCTTT. Amino acids: CASSYWGVNTEAFF.

A single count supports this clonotype. This sequence joins TRBV7-2 and TRBJ2-2; perhaps TRBD2 as D (6 bases). V was pared by 3 bases and J by 1 base, with 12 bases between. Germline CDR1 reads SGHTA; CDR2 reads FQGNSA. The CDR3 is 16 residues long. CDR3: CASSLGGAVNTGELFF. The DNA of the CDR3 is TGTGCCAGCAGCTTGGGGGGAGCGGTGAACACCGGGGAGCTGTTTTTT.

V gene TRBV7-9 combines with J gene TRBJ1-6, with TRBD1 matching over 7 bases. Germline loops: CDR1 SEHNR, CDR2 FQNEAQ (reference sequence). V was pared by 5 bases and J by 8 bases, with 6 bases of the junction left unmatched. This CDR3 is 14 amino acids long. The CDR3 DNA sequence: TGTGCCAGCAGCCAGGGACAGTTCTATTCACCCCTCCACTTT. This gives the protein CASSQGQFYSPLHF.

This clonotype was seen just once. V is TRBV7-2 and J is TRBJ2-2; tentative D call: TRBD2 (5 bases). V shed 3 bases and J shed 3 bases, with 11 bases lying between them. The V gene's germline CDR1 is SGHTA and CDR2 FQGNSA. This CDR3 spans 15 amino acids. Here the CDR3 reads CASSLERTHTGELFF. As DNA, the CDR3 is TGTGCCAGCAGCTTGGAGCGGACTCACACCGGGGAGCTGTTTTTT.

The chain couples TRBV28 to TRBJ1-5; D unresolved. The CDR3 runs to 15 residues. V shed 6 bases and J shed 3 bases, with 15 bases lying between them. Germline V CDR1 and CDR2: MDHEN, SYDVKM. CDR3 bases: TGTGCCAGCAGCACCCGAGGAGGAGTCAATCAGCCCCAGCATTTT. It is translated as CASSTRGGVNQPQHF.

The chain has TRBV7-9 and TRBJ2-1; 7 positions agree with TRBD2. The CDR3 runs 15 residues. V trimming: 2 bases; J trimming: 5 bases; junction bases outside the gene matches: 6. Germline CDR1 and CDR2: SEHNR and FQNEAQ (reference sequence). The CDR3 sequence: CASSLRVAGHNEQFF. CDR3 in DNA: TGTGCCAGCAGCTTACGGGTAGCGGGTCACAATGAGCAGTTCTTC.